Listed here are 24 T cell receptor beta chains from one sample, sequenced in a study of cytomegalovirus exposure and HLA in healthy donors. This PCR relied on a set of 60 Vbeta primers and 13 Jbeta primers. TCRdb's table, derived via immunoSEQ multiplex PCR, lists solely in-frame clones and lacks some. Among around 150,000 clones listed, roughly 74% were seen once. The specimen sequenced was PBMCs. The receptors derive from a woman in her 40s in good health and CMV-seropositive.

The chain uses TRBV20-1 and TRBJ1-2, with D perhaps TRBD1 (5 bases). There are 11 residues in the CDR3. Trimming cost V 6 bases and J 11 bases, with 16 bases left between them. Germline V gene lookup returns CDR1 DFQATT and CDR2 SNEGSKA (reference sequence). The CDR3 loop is CSADQFGGYTF. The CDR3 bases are TGCAGTGCCGATCAGTTCGGGGGGTACACCTTC.

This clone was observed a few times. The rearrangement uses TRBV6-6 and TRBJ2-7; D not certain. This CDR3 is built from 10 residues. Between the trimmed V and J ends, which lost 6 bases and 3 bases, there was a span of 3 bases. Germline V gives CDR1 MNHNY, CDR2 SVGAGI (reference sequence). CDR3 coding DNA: TGTGCCAGCAGCAACTACGAGCAGTACTTC. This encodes CASSNYEQYF.

CDR3 sequence: CAWTLQTGTYNSPLHF. The CDR3 region has the DNA TGTGCCTGGACCCTACAGACAGGAACCTATAATTCACCCCTCCACTTT. This chain links TRBV30 with TRBJ1-6, with D perhaps TRBD1 (6 bases). Germline V CDR1 and CDR2: GTSNPN, SVGIG (reference sequence). CDR3 length: 16 amino acids. The V end lost 4 bases, the J end lost 2 bases, and 15 bases lay between the germline ends.

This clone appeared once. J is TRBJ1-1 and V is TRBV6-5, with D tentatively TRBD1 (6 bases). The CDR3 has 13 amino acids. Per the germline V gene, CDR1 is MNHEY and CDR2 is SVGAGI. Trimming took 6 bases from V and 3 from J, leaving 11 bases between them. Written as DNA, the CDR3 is TGTGCCAGCAGCGACAGGAGATACACTGAAGCTTTCTTT. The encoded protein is CASSDRRYTEAFF.

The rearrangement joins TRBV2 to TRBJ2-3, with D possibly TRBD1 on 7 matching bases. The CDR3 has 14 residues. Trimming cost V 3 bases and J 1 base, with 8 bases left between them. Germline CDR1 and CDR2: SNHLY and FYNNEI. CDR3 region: CASSDRGGTDTQYF. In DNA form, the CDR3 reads TGTGCCAGCAGTGACAGGGGGGGCACAGATACGCAGTATTTT. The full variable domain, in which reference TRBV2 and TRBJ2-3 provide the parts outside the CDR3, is EPEVTQTPSHQVTQMGQEVILRCVPISNHLYFYWYRQILGQKVEFLVSFYNNEISEKSEIFDDQFSVERPDGSNFTLKIRSTKLEDSAMYFCASSDRGGTDTQYFGPGTRLTVL.

CDR3 amino acids: CASRDTPGQGPPGYTF. The DNA for the CDR3 is TGTGCCAGCAGAGACACCCCGGGACAGGGCCCCCCTGGCTACACCTTC. The chain has TRBV5-6 and TRBJ1-2; 9 positions match TRBD1. This CDR3 comprises 16 residues. The junction had 15 bases not matched to a gene; V was cut back by 5 bases and J by 7 bases. Germline assignment: CDR1 SGHDT and CDR2 YYEEEE.

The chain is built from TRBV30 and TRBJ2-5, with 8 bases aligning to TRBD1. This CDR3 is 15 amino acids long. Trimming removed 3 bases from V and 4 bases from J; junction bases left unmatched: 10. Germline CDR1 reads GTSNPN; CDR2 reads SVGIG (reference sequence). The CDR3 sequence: CAWSLLGQGGETQYF. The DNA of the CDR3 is TGTGCCTGGAGCCTCCTTGGACAGGGAGGAGAGACCCAGTACTTC. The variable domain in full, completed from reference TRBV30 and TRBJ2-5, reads SQTIHQWPATLVQPVGSPLSLECTVEGTSNPNLYWYRQAAGRGLQLLFYSVGIGQISSEVPQNLSASRPQDRQFILSSKKLLLSDSGFYLCAWSLLGQGGETQYFGPGTRLLVL.

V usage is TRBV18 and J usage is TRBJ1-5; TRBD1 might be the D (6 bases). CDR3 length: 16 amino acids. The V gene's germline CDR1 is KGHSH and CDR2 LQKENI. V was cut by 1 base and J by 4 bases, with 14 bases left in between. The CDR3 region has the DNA TGTGCCAGCTCACCACAAAGCAACAGGGCTAATCAGCCCCAGCATTTT. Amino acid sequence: CASSPQSNRANQPQHF. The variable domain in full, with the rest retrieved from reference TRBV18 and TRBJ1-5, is NAGVMQNPRHLVRRRGQEARLRCSPMKGHSHVYWYRQLPEEGLKFMVYLQKENIIDESGMPKERFSAEFPKEGPSILRIQQVVRGDSAAYFCASSPQSNRANQPQHFGDGTRLSIL.

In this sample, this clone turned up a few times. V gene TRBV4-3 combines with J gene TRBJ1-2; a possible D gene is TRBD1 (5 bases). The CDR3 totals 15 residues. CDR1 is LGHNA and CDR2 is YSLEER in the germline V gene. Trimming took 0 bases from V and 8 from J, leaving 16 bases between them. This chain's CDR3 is CASSQEWRSGRGYTF. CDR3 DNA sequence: TGCGCCAGCAGCCAAGAATGGAGGTCAGGGAGGGGCTACACCTTC.

CDR3 in DNA: TGCGCCAGCAGCTTGAGAGGGAGTAGCGAGCAGTACTTC. Protein sequence: CASSLRGSSEQYF. This chain connects TRBV5-1 to TRBJ2-7; a possible D gene is TRBD2 (5 bases). Deletions cut 1 base from V and 6 bases from J, with 11 bases between. The CDR3 sequence is 13 residues long. Germline lookup yields CDR1 SGHRS and CDR2 YFSETQ.

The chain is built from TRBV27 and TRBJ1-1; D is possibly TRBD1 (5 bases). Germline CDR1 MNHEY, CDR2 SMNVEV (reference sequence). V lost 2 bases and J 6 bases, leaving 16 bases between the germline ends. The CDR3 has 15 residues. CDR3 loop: CASSLGGGGIAEAFF. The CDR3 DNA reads TGTGCCAGCAGTTTAGGGGGGGGAGGGATCGCTGAAGCTTTCTTT.

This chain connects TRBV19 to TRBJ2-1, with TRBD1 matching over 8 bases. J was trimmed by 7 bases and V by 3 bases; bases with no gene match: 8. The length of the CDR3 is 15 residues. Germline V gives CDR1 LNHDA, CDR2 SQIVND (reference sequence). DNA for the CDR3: TGTGCCAGTAGTATTTTGTCGACAGGGGTGAATGAGCAGTTCTTC. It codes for CASSILSTGVNEQFF.

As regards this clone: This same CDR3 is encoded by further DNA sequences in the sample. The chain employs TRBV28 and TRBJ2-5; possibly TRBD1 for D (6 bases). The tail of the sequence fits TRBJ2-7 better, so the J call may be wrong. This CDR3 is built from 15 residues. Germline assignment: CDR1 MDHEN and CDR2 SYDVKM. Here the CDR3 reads CASSLSLAGAYEQYF. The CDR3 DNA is TGTGCCAGCAGTTTGTCCCTCGCAGGGGCCTACGAGCAGTACTTC.

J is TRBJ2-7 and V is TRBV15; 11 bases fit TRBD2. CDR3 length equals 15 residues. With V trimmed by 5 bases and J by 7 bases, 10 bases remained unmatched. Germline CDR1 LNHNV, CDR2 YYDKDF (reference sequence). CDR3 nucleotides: TGTGCCACCAGCGGCAATAGCGGGAGGGCCTTAGAGCAGTACTTC. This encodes CATSGNSGRALEQYF.

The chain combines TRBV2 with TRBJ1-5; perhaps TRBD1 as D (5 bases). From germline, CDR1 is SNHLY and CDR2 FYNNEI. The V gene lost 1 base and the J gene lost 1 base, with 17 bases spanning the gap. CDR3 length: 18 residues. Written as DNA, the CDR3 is TGTGCCAGCAGTGAAGACCTTCTGGGGCGCCTGAGCAATCAGCCCCAGCATTTT. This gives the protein CASSEDLLGRLSNQPQHF.

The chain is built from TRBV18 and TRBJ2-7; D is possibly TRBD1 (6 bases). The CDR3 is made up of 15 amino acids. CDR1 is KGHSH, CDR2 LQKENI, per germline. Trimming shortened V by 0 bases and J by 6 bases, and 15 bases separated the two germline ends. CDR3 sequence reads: CASSPPGRGFGEQYF. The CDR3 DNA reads TGTGCCAGCTCACCACCCGGAAGGGGGTTTGGCGAGCAGTACTTC. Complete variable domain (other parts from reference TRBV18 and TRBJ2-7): NAGVMQNPRHLVRRRGQEARLRCSPMKGHSHVYWYRQLPEEGLKFMVYLQKENIIDESGMPKERFSAEFPKEGPSILRIQQVVRGDSAAYFCASSPPGRGFGEQYFGPGTRLTVT.

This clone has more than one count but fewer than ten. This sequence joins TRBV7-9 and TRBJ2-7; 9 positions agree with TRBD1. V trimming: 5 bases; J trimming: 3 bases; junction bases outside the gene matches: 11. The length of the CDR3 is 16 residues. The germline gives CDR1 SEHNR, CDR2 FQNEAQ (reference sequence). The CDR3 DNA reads TGTGCCAGCAGCCTTATACTGACAGGGGGGTACTACGAGCAGTACTTC. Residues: CASSLILTGGYYEQYF.

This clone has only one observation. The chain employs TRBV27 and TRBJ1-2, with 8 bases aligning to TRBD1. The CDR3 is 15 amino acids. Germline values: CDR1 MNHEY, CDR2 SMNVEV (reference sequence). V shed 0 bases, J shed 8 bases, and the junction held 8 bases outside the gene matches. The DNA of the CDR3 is TGTGCCAGCAGTTTATCCCGGACAGGGCGTTACGGCTACACCTTC. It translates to CASSLSRTGRYGYTF.

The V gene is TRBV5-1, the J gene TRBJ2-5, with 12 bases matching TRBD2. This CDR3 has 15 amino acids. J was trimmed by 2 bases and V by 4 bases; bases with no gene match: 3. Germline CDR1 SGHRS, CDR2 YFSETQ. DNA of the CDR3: TGCGCCAGCAGCACGGGGACTAGCGGGCAAGAGACCCAGTACTTC. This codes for CASSTGTSGQETQYF.

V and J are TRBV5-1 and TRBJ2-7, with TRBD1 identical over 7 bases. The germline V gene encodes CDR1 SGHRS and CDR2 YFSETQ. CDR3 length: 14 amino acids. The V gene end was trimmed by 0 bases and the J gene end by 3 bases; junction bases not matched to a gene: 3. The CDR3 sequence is CASSLEGAGYEQYF. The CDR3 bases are TGCGCCAGCAGCTTGGAGGGGGCGGGCTACGAGCAGTACTTC.

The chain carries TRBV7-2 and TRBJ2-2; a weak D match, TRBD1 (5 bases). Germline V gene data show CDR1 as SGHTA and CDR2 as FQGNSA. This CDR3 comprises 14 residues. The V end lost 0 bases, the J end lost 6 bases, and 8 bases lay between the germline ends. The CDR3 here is CASSLAAGSGELFF. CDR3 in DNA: TGTGCCAGCAGCTTAGCGGCAGGGTCCGGGGAGCTGTTTTTT.

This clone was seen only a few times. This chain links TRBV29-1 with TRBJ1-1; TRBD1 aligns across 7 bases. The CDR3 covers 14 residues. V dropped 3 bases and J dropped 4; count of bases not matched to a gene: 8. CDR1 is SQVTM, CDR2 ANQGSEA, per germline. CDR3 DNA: TGCAGCGTTGATACCGCAGGGGGGATCACTGAAGCTTTCTTT. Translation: CSVDTAGGITEAFF.

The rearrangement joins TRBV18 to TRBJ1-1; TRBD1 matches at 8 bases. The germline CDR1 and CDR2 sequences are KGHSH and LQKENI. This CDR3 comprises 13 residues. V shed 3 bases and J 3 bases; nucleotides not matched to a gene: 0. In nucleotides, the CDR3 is TGTGCCAGCTCACCGACAGGGGACACTGAAGCTTTCTTT. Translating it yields CASSPTGDTEAFF.

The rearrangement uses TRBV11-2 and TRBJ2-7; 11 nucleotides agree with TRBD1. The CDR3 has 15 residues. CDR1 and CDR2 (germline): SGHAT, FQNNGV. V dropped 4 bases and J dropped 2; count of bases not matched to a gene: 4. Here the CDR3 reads CASSSGTGGAYEQYF. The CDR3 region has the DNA TGTGCCAGCAGCTCAGGGACAGGGGGGGCCTACGAGCAGTACTTC.